The entry that follows covers one T cell receptor beta chain sequence. Its cognate antigen is unknown. Sequencing was preceded by expansion of antigen-specific CD4+ T cells with viral peptide pools in the ViraFEST assay. With 10 to 11 days of culture completed, CD4+ T cells were isolated. Every participant took two doses of the BNT162b2 or mRNA-1273 vaccine. The researchers cultured 1.5 million to 2.5 million PBMC per well with approximately 9.1 IU/ml IL-2 and 9.5 to 10 ug/ml peptides. This sample stems from a study of vaccination effects on CD4 cells after COVID-19. Germline CDR1 MNHEY, CDR2 SMNVEV (reference sequence). The CDR3 contains 15 residues. V was cut by 5 bases and J by 1 base, with 14 bases left in between. Findings of the study overall: Convalescent patients were few in the study, and early post-infection timepoints were absent.

Assay used: immunoSEQ multiplex PCR; TCRdb lists only in-frame clones, some missing. The sample lists 30,000 to 40,000 clones; around three fifths were seen once. This TCR derives from a human donor who received a COVID-19 vaccine. This chain links TRBV27 with TRBJ2-5; D is ambiguous. Sequencing used CD4+ T cells from PBMCs cultured with SARS-CoV-2 spike peptides, obtained after COVID-19 vaccination. The CDR3 sequence is CASSGYPLPQETQYF. CDR3 bases: TGTGCCAGCAGTGGCTATCCTCTACCCCAAGAGACCCAGTACTTC.